This T cell receptor (beta chain) originates from a study of shared clonotypes between healthy human individuals. Study-level results: Non-shared clonotypes had lower generation probabilities than clonotypes shared by all four sorted-subset donors. The study's rarefaction showed incomplete sorted-subset sequencing despite large depth.

The germline V gene has CDR1 SGHTA and CDR2 FQGTGA. There are 15 residues in the CDR3. The V end was cut by 2 bases, the J end by 9 bases, with 16 bases between. With regard to this clone: Its antigen is unknown.

Profiling relied on immunoSEQ multiplex PCR, and the TCRdb table lists in-frame clones only, not all of them. In the table there are about 92,000 clones, 60% to 70% of which are singletons. The chain couples TRBV7-3 to TRBJ2-2; D could derive from TRBD1 or TRBD2 (5 bases each). The TCR sequence derives from a man aged 25 to 40 in good health. Sequenced sample: memory CD8+ T cells sorted from blood. The subset denotes: CD45RO+ cells pooled with CCR7-negative TemRA cells. This CDR3 reads CASSLASGTRRELFF. CDR3 nucleotides: TGTGCCAGCAGCTTAGCCTCCGGGACCAGGAGGGAGCTGTTTTTT.